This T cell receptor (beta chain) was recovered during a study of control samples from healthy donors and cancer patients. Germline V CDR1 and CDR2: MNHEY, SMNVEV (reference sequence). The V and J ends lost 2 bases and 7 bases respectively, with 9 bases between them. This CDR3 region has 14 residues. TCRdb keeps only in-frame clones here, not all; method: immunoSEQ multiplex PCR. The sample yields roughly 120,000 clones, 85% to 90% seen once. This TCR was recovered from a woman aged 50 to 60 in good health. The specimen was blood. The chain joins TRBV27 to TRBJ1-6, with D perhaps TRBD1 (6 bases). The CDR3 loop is CASSLTGLNSPLHF. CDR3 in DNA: TGTGCCAGCAGTTTAACAGGGCTAAATTCACCCCTCCACTTT.